This T cell receptor beta chain came from a study of long-term antiretroviral therapy in people with HIV. The CDR3 sequence is 16 residues long. The germline V and J ends were trimmed by 5 bases and 2 bases, with 16 bases remaining between them. Germline CDR1 reads SGHVS; CDR2 reads FQNEAQ. This clone showed up just once. The antigen is undetermined. With survey level as its setting, the immunoSEQ assay was v3.0. Clones were sequenced by immunoSEQ multiplex PCR, and TCRdb holds only the in-frame ones, with some missing. The table shows under 30,000 clones, with roughly nine tenths occurring only once. The study, taken as a whole, reports: With ART, diversity went up but was still lower than in transplant donor controls.

The clonotype comes from a man in his fifties with HIV. The chain has TRBV7-8 and TRBJ2-1, with a possible D match to TRBD1 (6 bases). The sequencing used unsorted PBMCs, collected about 5 years before starting antiretroviral therapy. CDR3 protein: CASSQGGSLAYNEQFF. The CDR3, as DNA: TGTGCCAGCAGCCAAGGGGGTTCTCTAGCCTACAATGAGCAGTTCTTC.